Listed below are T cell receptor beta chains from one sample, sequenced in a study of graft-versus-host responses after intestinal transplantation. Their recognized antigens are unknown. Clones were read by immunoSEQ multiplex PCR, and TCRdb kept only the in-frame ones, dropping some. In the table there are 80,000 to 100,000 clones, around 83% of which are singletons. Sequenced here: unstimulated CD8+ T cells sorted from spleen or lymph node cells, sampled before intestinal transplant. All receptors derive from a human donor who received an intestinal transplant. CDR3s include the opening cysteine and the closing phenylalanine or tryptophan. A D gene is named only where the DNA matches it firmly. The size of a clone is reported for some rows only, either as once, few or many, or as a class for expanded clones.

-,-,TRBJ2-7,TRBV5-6,CASSLPGESYEQYF,TGTGCCAGCAGCTTGCCGGGGGAAAGCTACGAGCAGTACTTC
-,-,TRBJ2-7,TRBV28,CASSPVPVGSYEQYF,TGTGCCAGCAGTCCTGTTCCGGTAGGCTCCTACGAGCAGTACTTC
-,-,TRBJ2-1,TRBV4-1,CASSQDRTLVAYNEQFF,TGCGCCAGCAGCCAAGATCGGACTCTGGTGGCCTACAATGAGCAGTTCTTC
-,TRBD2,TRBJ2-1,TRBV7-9,CASSQEPGLARGEQFF,TGTGCCAGCAGCCAAGAGCCGGGACTAGCGAGAGGTGAGCAGTTCTTC
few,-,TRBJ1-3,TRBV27,CASSPTFSGNTIYF,TGTGCCAGCAGTCCGACATTCTCTGGAAACACCATATATTTT
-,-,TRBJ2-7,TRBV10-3,CAISEGGTPYEQYF,TGTGCCATCAGTGAAGGCGGGACCCCCTACGAGCAGTACTTC
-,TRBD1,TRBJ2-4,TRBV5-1,CATRDRKNIQYF,TGCGCCACACGGGACAGAAAAAACATTCAGTACTTC
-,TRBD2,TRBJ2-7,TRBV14,CASSPHRTSGRAYTSYEQYF,TGTGCCAGCAGCCCCCACCGGACTAGCGGGAGGGCCTATACATCCTACGAGCAGTACTTC
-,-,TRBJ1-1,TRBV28,CASSFPPIGGSNTEAFF,TGTGCCAGCAGTTTTCCCCCAATCGGGGGTAGCAACACTGAAGCTTTCTTT
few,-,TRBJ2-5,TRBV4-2,CASSQVVGETQYF,TGTGCCAGCAGCCAAGTGGTTGGAGAGACCCAGTACTTC
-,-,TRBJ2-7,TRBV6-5,CASSSGHEQYF,TGTGCCAGCAGTTCAGGCCACGAGCAGTACTTC
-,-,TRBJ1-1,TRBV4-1,CASSQVMRGLNTEAFF,TGCGCCAGCAGCCAAGTAATGCGGGGCCTGAACACTGAAGCTTTCTTT
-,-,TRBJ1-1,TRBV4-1,CASSHGLRGGNTEAFF,TGCGCCAGCAGCCACGGCTTACGGGGGGGGAACACTGAAGCTTTCTTT
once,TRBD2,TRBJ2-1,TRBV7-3,CASSLIAGVYNEQFF,TGTGCCAGCAGCTTAATAGCGGGAGTGTACAATGAGCAGTTCTTC
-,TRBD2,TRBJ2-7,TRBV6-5,CASSYVLAGGSYEQYF,TGTGCCAGCAGTTATGTACTAGCGGGGGGGTCCTACGAGCAGTACTTC
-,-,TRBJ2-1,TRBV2,CASPQAGASYNEQFF,TGTGCCAGCCCCCAGGCGGGGGCCTCCTACAATGAGCAGTTCTTC
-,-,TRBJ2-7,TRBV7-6,CASSLDSQGYEQYF,TGTGCCAGCAGCTTAGATAGCCAGGGCTACGAGCAGTACTTC
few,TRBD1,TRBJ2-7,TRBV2,CASSDGAGGGYEQYF,TGTGCCAGCAGTGACGGGGCAGGGGGCGGGTACGAGCAGTACTTC
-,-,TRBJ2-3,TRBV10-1,CASSEGGATDTQYF,TGCGCCAGCAGTGAAGGGGGGGCTACAGATACGCAGTATTTT
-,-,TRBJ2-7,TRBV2,CASSEAYEQYF,TGTGCCAGCAGTGAAGCTTACGAGCAGTACTTC
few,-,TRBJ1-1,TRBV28,CASSLSGTNTEAFF,TGTGCCAGCAGTTTATCAGGCACTAACACTGAAGCTTTCTTT
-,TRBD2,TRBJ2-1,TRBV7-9,CASSSTSGDYNEQFF,TGTGCCAGCAGTTCGACTAGCGGGGACTACAATGAGCAGTTCTTC
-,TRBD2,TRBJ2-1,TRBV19,CASSKSSGGYNEQFF,TGTGCCAGTAGTAAATCTAGCGGGGGTTACAATGAGCAGTTCTTC
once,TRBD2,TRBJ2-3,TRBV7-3,CASSPSGRGDTQYF,TGTGCCAGCAGCCCCTCAGGGAGGGGAGATACGCAGTATTTT
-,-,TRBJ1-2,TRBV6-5,CASSYRRQVELRYTF,TGTGCCAGCAGTTACAGGAGGCAGGTCGAATTACGTTACACCTTC
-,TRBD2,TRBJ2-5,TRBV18,CASSPPRLAGGPGEQYF,TGTGCCAGCTCACCACCCAGGCTAGCGGGGGGGCCGGGAGAGCAGTACTTC
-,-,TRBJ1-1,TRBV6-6,CASSYIGFWSTEAFF,TGTGCCAGCAGTTATATAGGTTTCTGGAGCACTGAAGCTTTCTTT
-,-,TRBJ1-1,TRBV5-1,CASSLAEGEAFF,TGCGCCAGCAGCTTGGCCGAGGGAGAAGCTTTCTTT
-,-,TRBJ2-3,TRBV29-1,CSVEQDFSWSSTDTQYF,TGCAGCGTTGAACAGGACTTTTCATGGTCTAGCACAGATACGCAGTATTTT
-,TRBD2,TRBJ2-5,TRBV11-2,CASSPPAGGETQYF,TGTGCCAGCAGCCCCCCCGCCGGGGGGGAGACCCAGTACTTC
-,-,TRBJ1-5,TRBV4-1,CASSPFGPGFSNQPQHF,TGCGCCAGCAGCCCATTCGGTCCGGGTTTTAGCAATCAGCCCCAGCATTTT
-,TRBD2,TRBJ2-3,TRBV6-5,CASSYSKAGGPPAQYF,TGTGCCAGCAGTTACTCGAAAGCGGGAGGGCCCCCAGCGCAGTATTTT
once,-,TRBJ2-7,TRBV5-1,CASSLANSYEQYF,TGCGCCAGCAGCTTGGCAAACTCCTACGAGCAGTACTTC
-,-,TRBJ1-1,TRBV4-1,CASSQGGDISLNTEAFF,TGCGCCAGCAGCCAAGGAGGGGACATATCCTTGAACACTGAAGCTTTCTTT
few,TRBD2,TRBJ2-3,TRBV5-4,CASSPDRGGGGNTQYF,TGTGCCAGCAGTCCTGACCGGGGGGGCGGGGGAAATACGCAGTATTTT
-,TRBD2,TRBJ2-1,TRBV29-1,CSVAGTRTSSNEQFF,TGCAGCGTTGCAGGCACAAGGACTAGCTCTAATGAGCAGTTCTTC
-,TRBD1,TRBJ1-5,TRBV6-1,CASSRQGPNQPQHF,TGTGCCAGCAGCCGACAGGGGCCCAATCAGCCCCAGCATTTT
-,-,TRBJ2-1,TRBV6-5,CASSYSSFDEQFF,TGTGCCAGCAGTTACTCGTCCTTCGATGAGCAGTTCTTC
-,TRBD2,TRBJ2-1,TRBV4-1,CASSRPSGIGYNEQFF,TGCGCCAGCAGCCGCCCCAGCGGGATTGGATACAATGAGCAGTTCTTC
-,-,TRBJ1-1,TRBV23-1,CASRPRQNTEAFF,TGCGCCAGCAGGCCCAGACAGAACACTGAAGCTTTCTTT
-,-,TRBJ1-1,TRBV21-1,CASSPPTGVNTEAFF,TGTGCCAGCAGCCCCCCCACAGGGGTGAACACTGAAGCTTTCTTT
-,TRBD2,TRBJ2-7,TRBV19,CASSPGLAGYEQYF,TGTGCCAGTAGTCCGGGACTAGCAGGTTACGAGCAGTACTTC
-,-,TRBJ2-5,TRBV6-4,CASSDFAGFGETQYF,TGTGCCAGCAGTGATTTCGCGGGGTTTGGAGAGACCCAGTACTTC
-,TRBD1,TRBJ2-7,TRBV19,CASSIGTGSYEQYF,TGTGCCAGTAGTATAGGGACAGGTTCCTACGAGCAGTACTTC
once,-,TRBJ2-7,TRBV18,CASSPRDRSYEQYF,TGTGCCAGCTCACCTCGGGACCGTTCCTACGAGCAGTACTTC
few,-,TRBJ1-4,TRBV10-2,CASSAGDEKLFF,TGCGCCAGCAGTGCAGGGGATGAAAAACTGTTTTTT
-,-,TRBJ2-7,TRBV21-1,CASSQICEQYF,TGTGCCAGCAGCCAGATTTGCGAGCAGTACTTC
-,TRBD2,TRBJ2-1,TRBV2,CASLILGASGSYNEQFF,TGTGCCAGCTTAATCCTAGGGGCTAGCGGTTCCTACAATGAGCAGTTCTTC
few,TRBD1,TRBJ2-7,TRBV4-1,CASSLGDSSYEQYF,TGCGCCAGCAGCCTCGGGGACAGCTCCTACGAGCAGTACTTC
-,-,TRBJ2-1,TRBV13,CASKQDNEQFF,TGTGCCAGCAAACAGGACAATGAGCAGTTCTTC
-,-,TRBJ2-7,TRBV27,CASSIRGSLYEQYF,TGTGCCAGCAGTATTAGGGGAAGTCTCTACGAGCAGTACTTC
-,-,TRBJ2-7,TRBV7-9,CASSRTAPWDEQYF,TGTGCCAGCAGCCGGACAGCACCTTGGGACGAGCAGTACTTC
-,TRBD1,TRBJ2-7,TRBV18,CASSSEDRGRNYEQYF,TGTGCCAGCTCATCCGAGGACAGGGGGCGGAACTACGAGCAGTACTTC
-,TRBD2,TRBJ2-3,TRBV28,CASSLSLAGEDRDTQYF,TGTGCCAGCAGTTTATCCCTAGCGGGAGAGGACAGAGATACGCAGTATTTT
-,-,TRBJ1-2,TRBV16,CASSHLPLSNYGYTF,TGTGCCAGCAGCCATTTACCGCTCTCTAACTATGGCTACACCTTC